This paragraph covers one TCR beta chain sequence. Its target is unknown. Germline CDR1 is SGHKS and CDR2 is YYEKEE (reference sequence). The CDR3 runs to 16 residues. Trimming removed 4 bases from V and 0 bases from J, with 11 bases in between. The entry originates in a study of post-analysis software for immune sequencing data. General study findings and limits: TRBV5-6, TRBV5-1 and TRBV20-1 belonged to a set of roughly five TRBV segments that were more frequent in patients than controls.

TCR beta cDNA libraries had unique molecular identifiers. TCRdb used MiXCR to reprocess the PCR reads, holding one entry per CDR3 protein. The repertoire has 750,000 to 950,000 distinct CDR3 sequences, about 43% of them found once; the top ten carry approximately 5%. The chain links TRBV5-5 to TRBJ2-6; tentatively, D is TRBD1 or TRBD2 (5 bases each). Sequences were obtained from blood. The sequence came from a girl aged 10 to 17 with multiple sclerosis. CDR3 nucleotides: TGTGCCAGCAGCCGGGGCAGGAGCTCTGGGGCCAACGTCCTGACTTTC. This sequence encodes CASSRGRSSGANVLTF.